This T cell receptor beta chain was captured in a study of read filtering for tumor transcriptome and immune sequencing. Overall study: Transcriptome libraries were built from DNase-treated RNA. RNA-seq yielded only roughly 75 to 1,300 TCR reads, IR-seq about 4 to 10.27 million.

Trimming removed 5 bases from V and 6 bases from J; junction bases left unmatched: 6. The CDR3 runs to 13 residues. The V gene's germline CDR1 is SEHNR and CDR2 FQNEAQ (reference sequence). Ten or more counts support this clonotype. Its antigen is not identified. Study results and limitations: Single-read clonotypes: roughly four fifths of IR-seq clonotypes (around 4% of reads), about 75% of RNA-seq clonotypes (roughly 43% of reads). Sorted CD138-negative bone marrow cells were not purified T cells.

The library was built from 400 ng RNA with molecular barcoded adaptors for alpha/delta and beta/gamma chains. One entry per CDR3 protein, called by TCRdb with MiXCR from the reads. The sample has roughly 61,000 distinct CDR3 sequences, 9% to 15% seen once; the top ten hold around 16%. Sequenced input: a population of CD138-negative cells sorted from bone marrow. The V call is TRBV7-9, the J call TRBJ1-2; TRBD1 agrees at 7 bases. The sequence came from a donor at least 40 years old with multiple myeloma. Here the CDR3 reads CASSPTGVDGYTF. The CDR3 DNA sequence: TGTGCCAGCAGCCCCACAGGGGTGGATGGCTACACCTTC.